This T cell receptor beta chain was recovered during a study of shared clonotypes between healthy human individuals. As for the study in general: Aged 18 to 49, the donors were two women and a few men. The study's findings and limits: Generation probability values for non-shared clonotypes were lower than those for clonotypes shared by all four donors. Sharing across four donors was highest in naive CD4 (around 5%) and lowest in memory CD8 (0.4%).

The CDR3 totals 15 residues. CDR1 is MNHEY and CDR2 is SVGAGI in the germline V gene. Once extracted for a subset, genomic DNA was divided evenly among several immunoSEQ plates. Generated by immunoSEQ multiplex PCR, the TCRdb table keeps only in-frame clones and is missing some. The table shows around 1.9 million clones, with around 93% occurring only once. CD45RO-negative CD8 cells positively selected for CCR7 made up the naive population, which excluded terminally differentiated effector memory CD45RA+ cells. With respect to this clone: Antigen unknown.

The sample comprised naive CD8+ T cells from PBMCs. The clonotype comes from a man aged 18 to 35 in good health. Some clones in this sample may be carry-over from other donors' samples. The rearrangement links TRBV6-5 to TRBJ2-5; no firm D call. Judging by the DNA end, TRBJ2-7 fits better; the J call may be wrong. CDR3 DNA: TGTGCCAGCAGTTACTCGATAGGCGGCTCCTACGAGCAGTACTTC. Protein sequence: CASSYSIGGSYEQYF.